Following are 7 T cell receptor beta chains from one sample sequenced in a study of blood T cell repertoires in COVID-19. Produced via immunoSEQ multiplex PCR; TCRdb's table is partial and in-frame only. Here the sample spans roughly 400,000 clones, around nine tenths being singletons. The sequencing sample was made of PBMCs or T cells enriched from blood (not recorded which). The receptor source for this set is a woman aged 18-35 years who had been exposed to COVID-19.

V is TRBV11-2 and J is TRBJ2-2; D possibly corresponds to TRBD2 (5 bases). Germline CDR1 SGHAT, CDR2 FQNNGV. The CDR3 has 14 amino acids. Trimming shortened V by 5 bases and J by 1 base, and 8 bases separated the two germline ends. The CDR3 loop reads CASSTTRNTGELFF. In nucleotides, the CDR3 is TGTGCCAGCAGCACCACTAGGAACACCGGGGAGCTGTTTTTT. Filled out from reference TRBV11-2 and TRBJ2-2, the complete variable domain reads EAGVAQSPRYKIIEKRQSVAFWCNPISGHATLYWYQQILGQGPKLLIQFQNNGVVDDSQLPKDRFSAERLKGVDSTLKIQPAKLEDSAVYLCASSTTRNTGELFFGEGSRLTVL.

The chain carries TRBV18 and TRBJ1-1; 7 bases match TRBD1. The germline gives CDR1 KGHSH, CDR2 LQKENI. J was trimmed by 5 bases and V by 5 bases; bases with no gene match: 20. The CDR3 length is 18 residues. CDR3 bases: TGTGCCAGCTCATCAGTGAGGCTGGTCACAGGGGTACAGACTGAAGCTTTCTTT. Protein: CASSSVRLVTGVQTEAFF.

The genes are TRBV7-9 and TRBJ2-7; D is perhaps TRBD1 (5 bases). Germline V CDR1 and CDR2: SEHNR, FQNEAQ (reference sequence). Deletions cut 1 base from V and 5 bases from J, with 15 bases between. This CDR3 spans 15 amino acids. The CDR3 DNA reads as TGTGCCAGCAGCTTAGGGGGCAGGGCGTTGAACGAGCAGTACTTC. Residues: CASSLGGRALNEQYF.

This clone was seen only once. The gene calls are TRBV6-5 and TRBJ2-3; D remains unclear. The germline V and J ends were trimmed by 0 bases and 6 bases, with 10 bases remaining between them. CDR1 and CDR2 from the germline V gene are MNHEY and SVGAGI. CDR3 length equals 14 residues. Here the CDR3 reads CASSYSARRDTQYF. The CDR3 DNA sequence: TGTGCCAGCAGTTACTCAGCCCGGCGGGATACGCAGTATTTT.

This clone was seen only once. V usage is TRBV7-9 and J usage is TRBJ1-1; D ambiguous. V was cut by 0 bases and J by 1 base, with 9 bases left in between. Germline assignment: CDR1 SEHNR and CDR2 FQNEAQ (reference sequence). The CDR3 is 15 amino acids. The CDR3: CASSLAGDKNTEAFF. The CDR3 nucleotides read TGTGCCAGCAGCTTAGCGGGCGACAAGAACACTGAAGCTTTCTTT. Combining the CDR3 with reference TRBV7-9 and TRBJ1-1 gives the whole variable domain DTGVSQNPRHKITKRGQNVTFRCDPISEHNRLYWYRQTLGQGPEFLTYFQNEAQLEKSRLLSDRFSAERPKGSFSTLEIQRTEQGDSAMYLCASSLAGDKNTEAFFGQGTRLTVV.

V usage is TRBV14 and J usage is TRBJ2-2; D may be TRBD1 (5 bases). Between the trimmed V and J ends, which lost 1 base and 7 bases, there was a span of 19 bases. This CDR3 comprises 17 residues. Germline V gene data show CDR1 as SGHDN and CDR2 as FVKESK. This CDR3 is CASSQAFKGRARGELFF. CDR3 in DNA: TGTGCCAGCAGCCAAGCCTTTAAAGGCAGGGCGCGCGGGGAGCTGTTTTTT.

This chain uses TRBV28 with TRBJ1-2, with a possible D match to TRBD1 (5 bases). V gave up 6 bases and J gave up 4 bases, with 15 bases separating them. This CDR3 has 14 residues. CDR1 MDHEN and CDR2 SYDVKM come from the germline V gene. The CDR3 sequence: CASSLVGALYGYTF. DNA of the CDR3: TGTGCCAGCAGCCTAGTAGGGGCACTCTATGGCTACACCTTC.